These T cell receptor beta chains were read from a single sample in a study of cytomegalovirus exposure and HLA in healthy donors. This table comes from immunoSEQ multiplex PCR, and its TCRdb copy is limited to in-frame clones, with some not included. Of about 200,000 clones listed, approximately 82% are singletons. Sequenced sample: PBMCs. These receptors all stem from a woman aged 18-35 years in good health and CMV-seronegative. CDR3s include the opening cysteine and the closing phenylalanine or tryptophan. The order of the fields is clone size, D gene, V gene, J gene, CDR3 DNA, CDR3 protein. D genes are given only for firm matches. Only part of the rows carry a size: once, few, many, or a class if the clone is expanded.

size: NA; D: TRBD2; V: TRBV7-8; J: TRBJ2-1; DNA: TGTGCCAGCGGCAAAGCGGGGCCCTTTTACAATGAGCAGTTCTTC; CDR3: CASGKAGPFYNEQFF
size: NA; D: TRBD1; V: TRBV2; J: TRBJ2-7; DNA: TGTGCCAGGAGACAGGGGTTTGGCTCCTACGAGCAGTACTTC; CDR3: CARRQGFGSYEQYF
size: NA; D: TRBD1; V: TRBV11-2; J: TRBJ2-3; DNA: TGTGCCAGCAGCCACGGGACAGGGGGCTCGGATACGCAGTATTTT; CDR3: CASSHGTGGSDTQYF
size: NA; D: NA; V: TRBV30; J: TRBJ2-2; DNA: TGTGCCTGGACCCACGGGATGTCCACCGGGGAGCTGTTTTTT; CDR3: CAWTHGMSTGELFF
size: NA; D: NA; V: TRBV7-2; J: TRBJ2-5; DNA: TGTGCCAGCAGCTTAATGCCTCGGGGGGCGCCCCTTCAAGAGACCCAGTACTTC; CDR3: CASSLMPRGAPLQETQYF
size: NA; D: NA; V: TRBV4-3; J: TRBJ2-5; DNA: TGCGCCAGCAGCCAAGAAAGCAGGGGACAAGAGACCCAGTACTTC; CDR3: CASSQESRGQETQYF
size: NA; D: TRBD2; V: TRBV9; J: TRBJ2-1; DNA: TGTGCCAGCAGCGGACTAGCGGGAGTGGGTGAGCAGTTCTTC; CDR3: CASSGLAGVGEQFF
size: NA; D: NA; V: TRBV1; J: TRBJ2-2; DNA: TGCACCAGCAGCCTTGGGACAAACACCGGGGAGCTGTTTTTT; CDR3: CTSSLGTNTGELFF
size: NA; D: NA; V: TRBV27; J: TRBJ1-1; DNA: TGTGCCAGCAGTTTCGAGTATAACACTGAAGCTTTCTTT; CDR3: CASSFEYNTEAFF
size: NA; D: NA; V: TRBV4-3; J: TRBJ1-5; DNA: TGCGCCAGCAGCCAAGAGTTAAGCAATCAGCCCCAGCATTTT; CDR3: CASSQELSNQPQHF
size: once; D: TRBD1; V: TRBV25-1; J: TRBJ2-7; DNA: TGTGCCAGCAGTGGTCCTCGGGACAGGACCTACGAGCAGTACTTC; CDR3: CASSGPRDRTYEQYF
size: once; D: TRBD1; V: TRBV27; J: TRBJ2-3; DNA: TGTGCCAGCAGTTTACTACTTGGGACAGGCCAAGATACGCAGTATTTT; CDR3: CASSLLLGTGQDTQYF
size: NA; D: NA; V: TRBV6-1; J: TRBJ2-1; DNA: TGTGCCAGCAGTGCCCCTACAGGGATCCCGCCCTACAATGAGCAGTTCTTC; CDR3: CASSAPTGIPPYNEQFF
size: NA; D: NA; V: TRBV15; J: TRBJ2-3; DNA: TGTGCCACCAGCAGAGATAGTCCCTTCCCTAGCACAGATACGCAGTATTTT; CDR3: CATSRDSPFPSTDTQYF
size: NA; D: TRBD1; V: TRBV30; J: TRBJ2-4; DNA: TGTGCCTACCTAGGGGGCAATTACAAAAACATTCAGTACTTC; CDR3: CAYLGGNYKNIQYF
size: NA; D: TRBD1; V: TRBV27; J: TRBJ1-2; DNA: TGTGCCAGCCGCTGGACAGGGGTGAAGGCTAACTATGGCTACACCTTC; CDR3: CASRWTGVKANYGYTF
size: NA; D: NA; V: TRBV2; J: TRBJ2-3; DNA: TGTGCCAGCGGAAAGAACGGGGGATACACAGATACGCAGTATTTT; CDR3: CASGKNGGYTDTQYF
size: NA; D: NA; V: TRBV6-5; J: TRBJ2-3; DNA: TGTGCCAGCTCGCTAGGGGGTGAGGTAGATACGCAGTATTTT; CDR3: CASSLGGEVDTQYF